This entry describes one T cell receptor (beta chain). The data were taken from a study of blood T cells in healthy people across ages. A J-beta primer mix and a sample-barcoded 5' primer were used in a second PCR of about 7 to 12 cycles. TCRdb reprocessed the 5' RACE reads with MiXCR, giving one entry per CDR3 protein. The sample includes around 1,600,000 distinct CDR3 sequences, roughly two fifths of them seen just once. Germline V lookup: CDR1 MGHRA, CDR2 YSYEKL. This CDR3 region has 16 residues. Trimming left V 5 bases short and J 5 bases short, with 21 bases between. The sequence was obtained from a woman younger than 30 in good health. Sequencing input: blood. The chain carries TRBV4-1 and TRBJ2-5; D possibly corresponds to TRBD1 (5 bases). The DNA for the CDR3 is TGCGCCAGCAGCAACCTAAGGGCAGGGATACGGGAGACCCAGTACTTC. Translation gives CASSNLRAGIRETQYF.